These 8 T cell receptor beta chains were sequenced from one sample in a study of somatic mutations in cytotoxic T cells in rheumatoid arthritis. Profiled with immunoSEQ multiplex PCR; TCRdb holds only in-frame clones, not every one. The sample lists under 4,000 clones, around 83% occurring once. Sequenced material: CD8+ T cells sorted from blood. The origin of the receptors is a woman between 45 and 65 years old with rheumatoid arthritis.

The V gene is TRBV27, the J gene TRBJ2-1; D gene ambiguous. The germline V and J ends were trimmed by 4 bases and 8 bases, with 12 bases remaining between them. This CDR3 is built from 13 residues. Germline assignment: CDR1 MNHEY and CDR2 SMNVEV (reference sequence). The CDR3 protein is CASSSNLVDEQFF. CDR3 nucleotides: TGTGCCAGCAGTTCGAATCTAGTCGATGAGCAGTTCTTC.

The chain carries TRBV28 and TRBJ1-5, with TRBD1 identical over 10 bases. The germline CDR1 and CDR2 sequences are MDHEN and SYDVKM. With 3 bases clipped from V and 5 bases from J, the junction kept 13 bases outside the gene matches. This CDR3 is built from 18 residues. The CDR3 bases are TGTGCCAGCAGTTTGCCCGGGACAGGGGTCGGATACCATCAGCCCCAGCATTTT. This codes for CASSLPGTGVGYHQPQHF.

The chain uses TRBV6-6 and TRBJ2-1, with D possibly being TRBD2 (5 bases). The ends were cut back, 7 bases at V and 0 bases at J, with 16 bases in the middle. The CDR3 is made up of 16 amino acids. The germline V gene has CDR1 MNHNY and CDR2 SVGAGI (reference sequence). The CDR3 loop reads CASTPTATNSYNEQFF. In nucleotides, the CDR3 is TGTGCCAGCACTCCTACAGCGACTAACTCCTACAATGAGCAGTTCTTC.

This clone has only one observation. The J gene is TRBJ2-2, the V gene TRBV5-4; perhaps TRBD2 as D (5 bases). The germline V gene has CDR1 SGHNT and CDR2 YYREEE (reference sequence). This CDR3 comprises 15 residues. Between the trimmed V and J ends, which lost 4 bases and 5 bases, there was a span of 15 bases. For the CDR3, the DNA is TGTGCCAGCAGCCTCCGGACTGCGAGAACCGGGGAGCTGTTTTTT. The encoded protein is CASSLRTARTGELFF.

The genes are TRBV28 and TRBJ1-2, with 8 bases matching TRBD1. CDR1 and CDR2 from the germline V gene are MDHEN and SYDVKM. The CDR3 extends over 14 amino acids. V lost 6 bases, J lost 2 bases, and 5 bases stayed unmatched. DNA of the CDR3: TGTGCCAGCAGCCGGGGACAGGCGAACTATGGCTACACCTTC. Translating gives CASSRGQANYGYTF.

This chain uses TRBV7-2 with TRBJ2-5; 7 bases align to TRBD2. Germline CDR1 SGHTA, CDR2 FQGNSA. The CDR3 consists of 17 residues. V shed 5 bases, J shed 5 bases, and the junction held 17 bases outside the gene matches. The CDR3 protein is CASSPLKGRAWGETQYF. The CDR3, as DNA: TGTGCCAGCAGCCCTTTAAAAGGGAGGGCGTGGGGGGAGACCCAGTACTTC.

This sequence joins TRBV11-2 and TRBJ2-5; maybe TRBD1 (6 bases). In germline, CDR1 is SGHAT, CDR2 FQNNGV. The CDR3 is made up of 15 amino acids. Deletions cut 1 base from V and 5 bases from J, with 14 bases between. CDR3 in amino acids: CASSLAVGAQETQYF. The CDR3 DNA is TGTGCCAGCAGCTTAGCTGTGGGGGCCCAGGAGACCCAGTACTTC.

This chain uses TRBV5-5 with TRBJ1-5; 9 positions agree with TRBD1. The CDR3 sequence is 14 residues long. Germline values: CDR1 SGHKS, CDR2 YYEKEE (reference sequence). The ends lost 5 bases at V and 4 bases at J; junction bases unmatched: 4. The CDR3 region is CASRPGTGNQPQHF. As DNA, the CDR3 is TGTGCCAGCAGGCCCGGGACAGGGAATCAGCCCCAGCATTTT.